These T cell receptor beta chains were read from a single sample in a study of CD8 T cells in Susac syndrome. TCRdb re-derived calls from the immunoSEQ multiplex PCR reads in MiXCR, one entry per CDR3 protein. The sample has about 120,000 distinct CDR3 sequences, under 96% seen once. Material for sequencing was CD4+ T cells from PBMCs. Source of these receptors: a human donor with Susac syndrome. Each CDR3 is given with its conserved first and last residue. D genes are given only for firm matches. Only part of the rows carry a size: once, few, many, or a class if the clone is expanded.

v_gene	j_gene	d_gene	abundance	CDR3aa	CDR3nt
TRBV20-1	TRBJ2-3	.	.	CSALLSESVSRDTQYF	TGCAGTGCCCTGCTATCCGAGTCTGTATCTAGGGATACGCAGTATTTT
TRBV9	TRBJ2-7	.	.	CASSPSSNRPYEQYF	TGTGCCAGCAGCCCGAGTAGTAACAGGCCCTACGAGCAGTACTTC
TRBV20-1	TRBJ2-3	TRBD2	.	CSARDNRGRRSTDTQYF	TGCAGTGCTAGAGATAACCGCGGGAGACGCTCCACAGATACGCAGTATTTT
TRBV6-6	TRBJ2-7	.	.	CASSYGTQEQYF	TGTGCCAGCAGTTACGGGACTCAGGAGCAGTACTTC
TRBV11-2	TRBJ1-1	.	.	CASSLRPGESTEAFF	TGTGCCAGCAGCTTAAGGCCAGGGGAATCCACTGAAGCTTTCTTT
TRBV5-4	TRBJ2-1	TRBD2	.	CASTSLGGSSYNEQFF	TGTGCCAGCACCTCACTGGGCGGGAGCTCCTACAATGAGCAGTTCTTC
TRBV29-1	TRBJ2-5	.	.	CSVERANQETQYF	TGCAGCGTTGAAAGAGCGAACCAAGAGACCCAGTACTTC
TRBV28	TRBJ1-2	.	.	CASSLSGTYGYTF	TGTGCCAGCAGTTTATCCGGGACCTATGGCTACACCTTC
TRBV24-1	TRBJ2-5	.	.	CATGIYETQYF	TGTGCCACCGGAATCTACGAGACCCAGTACTTC
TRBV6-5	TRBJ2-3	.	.	CASSYSLTTDTQYF	TGTGCCAGCAGTTACTCGTTAACGACAGATACGCAGTATTTT
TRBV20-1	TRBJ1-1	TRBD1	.	CSAPWDRGYTEAFF	TGCAGTGCTCCATGGGACAGGGGATACACTGAAGCTTTCTTT
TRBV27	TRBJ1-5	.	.	CASSRWDGFNQPQHF	TGTGCCAGCAGTCGGTGGGACGGATTCAATCAGCCCCAGCATTTT
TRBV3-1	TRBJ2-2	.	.	CASSQGRSYTGELFF	TGTGCCAGCAGCCAGGGTCGGTCCTACACCGGGGAGCTGTTTTTT
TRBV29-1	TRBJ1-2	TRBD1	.	CSVVGQGEGNYGYTF	TGCAGCGTTGTGGGACAGGGTGAAGGGAACTATGGCTACACCTTC
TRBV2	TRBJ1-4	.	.	CASSEGSFGEKLFF	TGTGCCAGCAGTGAAGGCAGCTTCGGTGAAAAACTGTTTTTT
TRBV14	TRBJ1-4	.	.	CASSQGRDEKLFF	TGTGCCAGCAGCCAGGGGCGGGATGAAAAACTGTTTTTT
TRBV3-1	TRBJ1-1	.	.	CASSQYGSVPEAFF	TGTGCCAGCAGCCAATATGGTTCAGTACCCGAAGCTTTCTTT
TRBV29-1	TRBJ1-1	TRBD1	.	CSVSDRGLTEAFF	TGCAGCGTTTCCGACAGGGGGTTAACTGAAGCTTTCTTT
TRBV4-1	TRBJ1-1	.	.	CASSESGWENTEAFF	TGCGCCAGCAGCGAGTCAGGGTGGGAGAACACTGAAGCTTTCTTT
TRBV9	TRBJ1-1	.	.	CASSVIMNTEAFF	TGTGCCAGCAGCGTAATCATGAACACTGAAGCTTTCTTT
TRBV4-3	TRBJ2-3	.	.	CASSNSDTQYF	TGCGCCAGCAGCAACTCAGATACGCAGTATTTT
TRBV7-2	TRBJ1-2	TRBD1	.	CASSLGTGMGYTF	TGTGCCAGCAGCTTAGGGACAGGGATGGGCTACACCTTC
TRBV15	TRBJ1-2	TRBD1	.	CATSPTGDGYTF	TGTGCCACCAGCCCCACAGGGGATGGCTACACCTTC
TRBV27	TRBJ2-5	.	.	CASRPRGAGQETQYF	TGTGCCAGCAGGCCCAGGGGGGCCGGGCAAGAGACCCAGTACTTC
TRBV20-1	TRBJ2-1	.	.	CSARGAVSYNEQFF	TGCAGTGCTAGGGGAGCCGTCTCCTACAATGAGCAGTTCTTC
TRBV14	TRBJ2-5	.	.	CASSQEFTLGRETQYF	TGTGCCAGCAGCCAAGAATTTACCCTGGGACGGGAGACCCAGTACTTC
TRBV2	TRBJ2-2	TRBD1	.	CASRGQEYTGELFF	TGTGCCAGCAGGGGACAGGAGTACACCGGGGAGCTGTTTTTT
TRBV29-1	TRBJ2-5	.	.	CSVGRNQETQYF	TGCAGCGTTGGAAGGAATCAAGAGACCCAGTACTTC
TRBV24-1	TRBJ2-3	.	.	CATLAGSGPTDTQYF	TGTGCCACCTTGGCGGGTAGCGGCCCCACAGATACGCAGTATTTT
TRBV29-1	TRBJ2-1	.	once	CSVEGGDGANEQFF	TGCAGCGTTGAAGGGGGTGATGGGGCTAATGAGCAGTTCTTC
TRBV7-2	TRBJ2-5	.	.	CASSFRTRGFGETQYF	TGTGCCAGCAGCTTCCGGACCAGGGGATTTGGAGAGACCCAGTACTTC
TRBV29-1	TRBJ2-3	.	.	CSVALGGWTDTQYF	TGCAGCGTTGCCCTTGGGGGCTGGACAGATACGCAGTATTTT
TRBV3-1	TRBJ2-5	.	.	CASSQRRQSQETQYF	TGTGCCAGCAGCCAGCGGCGGCAGTCGCAAGAGACCCAGTACTTC
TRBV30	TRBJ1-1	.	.	CAWTDYMNTEAFF	TGTGCCTGGACAGATTATATGAACACTGAAGCTTTCTTT
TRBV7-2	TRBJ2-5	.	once	CASSLAPVTPKVTQYF	TGTGCCAGCAGCTTAGCCCCCGTGACCCCGAAAGTGACCCAGTACTTC
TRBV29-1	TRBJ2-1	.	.	CSVAIRDGQFF	TGCAGCGTTGCGATCAGGGACGGGCAGTTCTTC
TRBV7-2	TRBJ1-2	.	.	CASSPGQGKGYTF	TGTGCCAGCAGCCCGGGGCAGGGGAAGGGCTACACCTTC
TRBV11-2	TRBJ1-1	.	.	CASSLERATEAFF	TGTGCCAGCAGCTTAGAACGGGCCACTGAAGCTTTCTTT
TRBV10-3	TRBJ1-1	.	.	CAISDGVLNTEAFF	TGTGCCATCAGTGACGGGGTACTGAACACTGAAGCTTTCTTT
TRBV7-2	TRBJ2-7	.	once	CASSSRDEQYF	TGTGCCAGCAGCTCGAGGGACGAGCAGTACTTC
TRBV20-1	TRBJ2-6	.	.	CSARRPGLGANVLTF	TGCAGTGCCCGAAGGCCAGGGCTTGGGGCCAACGTCCTGACTTTC
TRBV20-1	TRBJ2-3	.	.	CSAPQGTSDTQYF	TGCAGTGCGCCTCAGGGGACTTCAGATACGCAGTATTTT